A selection of T cell receptor beta chains follows, all from one sample in a study of Tregs in tolerant kidney transplant recipients. Sequencing was performed with immunoSEQ multiplex PCR; in TCRdb, only in-frame clones are kept and a portion is missing. This table holds about 50,000 clones, approximately 89% found once. This sample comprised CD8+ T cells from blood (PBMCs), obtained 12 months after the transplant. The source of these receptors is a human patient who received a combined kidney and bone marrow transplant. The graft donor may have given rise to some T cells. Each CDR3 is given with its conserved first and last residue. The order of the fields is V gene, clone size, J gene, CDR3 length, D gene, CDR3 DNA, CDR3 protein. The D gene is left open where the match is weak. Size tells how often a clone was seen (once, few, many) or the class of an expanded clone, and some rows leave it out.

TRBV5-1,.,TRBJ2-1,18,TRBD1,TGCGCCAGCAGCCCAGGCTGGGACAGGGAGGTGGTTATCGGTGAGCAGTTCTTC,CASSPGWDREVVIGEQFF
TRBV9,.,TRBJ2-1,12,.,TGTGCCAGCAGCGCGGAGGGGTTTGAGCAGTTCTTC,CASSAEGFEQFF
TRBV15,.,TRBJ1-1,13,.,TGTGCCACCAGCAGAGACAGGGCTACTGAAGCTTTCTTT,CATSRDRATEAFF
TRBV4-3,.,TRBJ2-4,17,TRBD2,TGCGCCAGCAGCCAGGAAAAAGCGGGGGGCCCCAAAAACATTCAGTACTTC,CASSQEKAGGPKNIQYF
TRBV19,.,TRBJ1-2,14,.,TGTGCCAGTAGTATAGGGGGCCAGGTCTATGGCTACACCTTC,CASSIGGQVYGYTF
TRBV4-2,few,TRBJ2-3,15,TRBD2,TGTGCCAGCAGCCGACTAGCGGCGGGGACAGATACGCAGTATTTT,CASSRLAAGTDTQYF
TRBV6-6,.,TRBJ1-2,12,.,TGTGCCAGCAGTTACGGAGGGAACGGCTACACCTTC,CASSYGGNGYTF
TRBV29-1,.,TRBJ1-3,13,.,TGCAGCGTTGAAGCACAGGGTAGGAACACCATATATTTT,CSVEAQGRNTIYF
TRBV7-9,.,TRBJ2-7,13,TRBD1,TGTGCCAGCAGCTGGGACAGGGGCCACGAGCAGTACTTC,CASSWDRGHEQYF
TRBV6-5,.,TRBJ2-2,12,.,TGTGCCAGCAGTCTAACCACCGGGGAGCTGTTTTTT,CASSLTTGELFF
TRBV6-6,.,TRBJ1-1,12,.,TGTGCCAGCCAATCAGGGTCCACTGAAGCTTTCTTT,CASQSGSTEAFF
TRBV27,.,TRBJ2-1,13,.,TGTGCCAGCAGTCTACTTGGGGAGAATGAGCAGTTCTTC,CASSLLGENEQFF
TRBV13,.,TRBJ2-7,16,TRBD2,TGTGCCAGCAGCTCTACCTGGACTAGCGGTTCCTACGAGCAGTACTTC,CASSSTWTSGSYEQYF
TRBV4-3,.,TRBJ2-1,15,TRBD2,TGCGCCAGCAGCCCTAGCGGGAGTATATTCAATGAGCAGTTCTTC,CASSPSGSIFNEQFF
TRBV7-9,.,TRBJ1-5,15,.,TGTGCCAGCAGCTCTACCACAGGGAAGCATCAGCCCCAGCATTTT,CASSSTTGKHQPQHF
TRBV6-5,.,TRBJ2-7,15,.,TGTGCCAGCAGTTCAGTACGCTCGGGAAGGGACGAGCAGTACTTC,CASSSVRSGRDEQYF
TRBV5-6,.,TRBJ2-7,15,TRBD2,TGTGCCAGCAGCCGCTCCCTAGCGGGGCCCTACGAGCAGTACTTC,CASSRSLAGPYEQYF
TRBV4-2,few,TRBJ2-5,15,.,TGTGCCAGCAGCCAATACCTGGGCCGAGTTGAGACCCAGTACTTC,CASSQYLGRVETQYF
TRBV29-1,.,TRBJ1-2,13,TRBD1,TGCAGCGTTGGGGACAGGGATCACTATGGCTACACCTTC,CSVGDRDHYGYTF
TRBV4-1,.,TRBJ1-5,15,.,TGCGCCAGCAGCCAAACCACACAGGGAAGTCAGCCCCAGCATTTT,CASSQTTQGSQPQHF
TRBV5-6,.,TRBJ1-2,15,.,TGTGCCAGCAGCTTGCATACGTCGGGGTTTTATGGCTACACCTTC,CASSLHTSGFYGYTF
TRBV27,.,TRBJ1-2,15,.,TGTGCCAGCAGCCCTTCGGCGGGACGGTGGTATGGCTACACCTTC,CASSPSAGRWYGYTF
TRBV4-2,.,TRBJ1-2,12,TRBD1,TGTGCCAGCAGCCACAGACAGGGTGGCTACACCTTC,CASSHRQGGYTF
TRBV4-2,.,TRBJ2-5,13,TRBD2,TGTGCCAGCAGCCGGACTAGTAGAGAGACCCAGTACTTC,CASSRTSRETQYF
TRBV5-8,once,TRBJ2-7,14,TRBD1,TGTGCCAGCAGCTTGGGACAGGGGGTCAACGAGCAGTACTTC,CASSLGQGVNEQYF
TRBV6-6,.,TRBJ2-3,14,TRBD1,TGTGCCAGCAGTCGGGGACAGATACTCGATACGCAGTATTTT,CASSRGQILDTQYF
TRBV9,.,TRBJ2-1,14,.,TGTGCCAGCAGCGTAGCCCTTTTAAACAATGAGCAGTTCTTC,CASSVALLNNEQFF
TRBV9,.,TRBJ2-1,17,.,TGTGCCAGCAGCGTAGCTAAAGGCGGATTCTCCTACAATGAGCAGTTCTTC,CASSVAKGGFSYNEQFF
TRBV29-1,.,TRBJ2-1,15,.,TGCAGCGTTGATCAGGTGGGAGTTGCCTACAATGAGCAGTTCTTC,CSVDQVGVAYNEQFF
TRBV29-1,.,TRBJ1-1,13,.,TGCAGCGTTGGAACCGGGAATGAGGCTGAAGCTTTCTTT,CSVGTGNEAEAFF
TRBV6-5,.,TRBJ1-3,16,.,TGTGCCAGCAGTTACTCGCAGGGTCGGGCTGGAAACACCATATATTTT,CASSYSQGRAGNTIYF
TRBV4-1,.,TRBJ1-5,18,.,TGCGCCAGCAGCCAAGATCCCAGGGGACCCTATAGCAATCAGCCCCAGCATTTT,CASSQDPRGPYSNQPQHF
TRBV27,once,TRBJ1-5,15,.,TGTGCCAGCTCGAGGGCACCGTATAGCAATCAGCCCCAGCATTTT,CASSRAPYSNQPQHF
TRBV13,few,TRBJ2-2,12,.,TGTGCCAGCAGCTTAGTCAGCGGGGAGCTGTTTTTT,CASSLVSGELFF
TRBV30,.,TRBJ2-7,14,.,TGTGCCTGGGGTTCGGGGCGGGGAGTCCACGAGCAGTACTTC,CAWGSGRGVHEQYF
TRBV4-3,.,TRBJ1-3,17,TRBD1,TGCGCCAGCAGCCAAGGGACAGGGGGCGTTTATGGAAACACCATATATTTT,CASSQGTGGVYGNTIYF
TRBV15,.,TRBJ2-1,13,.,TGTGCCACCAGCAGTACAGGGAGCAATGAGCAGTTCTTC,CATSSTGSNEQFF
TRBV7-9,.,TRBJ2-7,15,.,TGTGCCAGCAGCTCAGCCGGGACGCCGGGGGACGAGCAGTACTTC,CASSSAGTPGDEQYF
TRBV13,.,TRBJ2-3,16,TRBD2,TGTGCCAGCAGCTTCCCGACTAGCTCACGAGCGGAGTTTCAGTATTTT,CASSFPTSSRAEFQYF
TRBV9,.,TRBJ2-7,15,.,TGTGCCAGCAGCGTAGGACGGAGGCCAACCTACGAGCAGTACTTC,CASSVGRRPTYEQYF
TRBV9,once,TRBJ1-1,14,.,TGTGCCAGCAGCGCCGACAGCCTTAACACTGAAGCTTTCTTT,CASSADSLNTEAFF